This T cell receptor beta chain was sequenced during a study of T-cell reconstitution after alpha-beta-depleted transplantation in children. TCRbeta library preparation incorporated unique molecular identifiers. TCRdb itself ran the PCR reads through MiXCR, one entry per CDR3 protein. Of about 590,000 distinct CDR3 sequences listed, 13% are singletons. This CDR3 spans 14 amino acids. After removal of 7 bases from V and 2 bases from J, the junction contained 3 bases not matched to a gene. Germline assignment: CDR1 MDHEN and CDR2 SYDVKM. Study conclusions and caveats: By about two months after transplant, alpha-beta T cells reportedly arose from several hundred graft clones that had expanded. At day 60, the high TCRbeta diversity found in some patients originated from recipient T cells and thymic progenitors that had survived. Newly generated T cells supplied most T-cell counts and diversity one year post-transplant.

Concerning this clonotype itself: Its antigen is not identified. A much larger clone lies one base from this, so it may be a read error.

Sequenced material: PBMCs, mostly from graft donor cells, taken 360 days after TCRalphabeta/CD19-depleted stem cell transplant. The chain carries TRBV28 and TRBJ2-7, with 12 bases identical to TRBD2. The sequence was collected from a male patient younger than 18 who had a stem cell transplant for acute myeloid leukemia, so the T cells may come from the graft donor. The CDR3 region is CASIRLAGAYEQYF. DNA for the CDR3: TGTGCCAGCATACGACTAGCGGGAGCCTACGAGCAGTACTTC.